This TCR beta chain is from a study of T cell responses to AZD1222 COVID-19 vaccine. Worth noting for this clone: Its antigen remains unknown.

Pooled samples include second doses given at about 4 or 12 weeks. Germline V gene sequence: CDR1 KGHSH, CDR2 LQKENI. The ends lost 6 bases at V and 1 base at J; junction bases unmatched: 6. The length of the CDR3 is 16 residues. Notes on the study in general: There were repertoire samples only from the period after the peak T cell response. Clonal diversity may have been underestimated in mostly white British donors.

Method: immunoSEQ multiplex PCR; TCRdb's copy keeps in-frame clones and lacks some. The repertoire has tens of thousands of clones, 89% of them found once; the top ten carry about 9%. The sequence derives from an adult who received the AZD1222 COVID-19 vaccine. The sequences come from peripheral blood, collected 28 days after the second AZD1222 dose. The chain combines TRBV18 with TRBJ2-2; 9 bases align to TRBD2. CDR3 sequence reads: CASSPDSGRNTGELFF. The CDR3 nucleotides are TGTGCCAGCTCGCCCGATAGCGGGAGGAACACCGGGGAGCTGTTTTTT. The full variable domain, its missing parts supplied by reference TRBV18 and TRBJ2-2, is NAGVMQNPRHLVRRRGQEARLRCSPMKGHSHVYWYRQLPEEGLKFMVYLQKENIIDESGMPKERFSAEFPKEGPSILRIQQVVRGDSAAYFCASSPDSGRNTGELFFGEGSRLTVL.